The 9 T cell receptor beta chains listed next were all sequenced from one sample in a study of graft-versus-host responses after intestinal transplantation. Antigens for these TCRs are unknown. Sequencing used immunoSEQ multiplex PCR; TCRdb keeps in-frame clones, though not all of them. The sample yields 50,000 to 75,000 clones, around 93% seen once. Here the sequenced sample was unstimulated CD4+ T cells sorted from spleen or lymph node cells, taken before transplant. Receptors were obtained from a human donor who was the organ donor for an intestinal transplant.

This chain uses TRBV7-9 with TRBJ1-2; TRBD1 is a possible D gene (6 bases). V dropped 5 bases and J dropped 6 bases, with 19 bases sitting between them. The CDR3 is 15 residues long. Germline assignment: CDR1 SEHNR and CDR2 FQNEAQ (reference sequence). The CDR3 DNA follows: TGTGCCAGCAGCGTTGGACGGGGGGCAGTCAATGGCTACACCTTC. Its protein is CASSVGRGAVNGYTF.

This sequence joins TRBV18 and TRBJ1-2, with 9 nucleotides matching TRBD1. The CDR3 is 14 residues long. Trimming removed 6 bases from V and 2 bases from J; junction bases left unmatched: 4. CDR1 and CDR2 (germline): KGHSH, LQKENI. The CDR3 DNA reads TGTGCCAGCTCTGCCGGGACAGGGAACTATGGCTACACCTTC. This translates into CASSAGTGNYGYTF.

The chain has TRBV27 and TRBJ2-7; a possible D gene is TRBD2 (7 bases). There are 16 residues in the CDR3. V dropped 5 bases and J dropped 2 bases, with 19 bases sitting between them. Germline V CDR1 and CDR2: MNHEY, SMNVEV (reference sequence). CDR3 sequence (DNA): TGTGCCAGCAGTGCAGAGAGGGGGGGGGCAACCTACGAGCAGTACTTC. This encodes CASSAERGGATYEQYF.

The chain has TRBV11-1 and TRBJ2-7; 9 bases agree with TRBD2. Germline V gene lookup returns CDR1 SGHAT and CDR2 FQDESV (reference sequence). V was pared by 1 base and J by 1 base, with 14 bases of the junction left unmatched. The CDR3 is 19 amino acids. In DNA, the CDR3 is TGTGCCAGCAGCTTAGTTAGGTTTAGGCGGGGGGGCCAATCCTACGAGCAGTACTTC. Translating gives CASSLVRFRRGGQSYEQYF.

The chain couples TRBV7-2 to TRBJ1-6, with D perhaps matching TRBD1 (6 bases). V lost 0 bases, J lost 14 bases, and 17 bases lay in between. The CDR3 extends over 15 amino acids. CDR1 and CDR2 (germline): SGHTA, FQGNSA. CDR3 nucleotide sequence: TGTGCCAGCAGCTTAGCCCGACAGGCCTTAATGGCCCTCCACTTT. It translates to CASSLARQALMALHF.

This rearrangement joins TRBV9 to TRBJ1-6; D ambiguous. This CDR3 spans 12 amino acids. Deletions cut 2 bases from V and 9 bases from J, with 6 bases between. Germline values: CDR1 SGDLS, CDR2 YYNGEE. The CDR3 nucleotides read TGTGCCAGCAGCGTTGGGCTTTCACCCCTCCACTTT. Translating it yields CASSVGLSPLHF. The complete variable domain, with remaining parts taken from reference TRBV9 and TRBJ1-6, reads DSGVTQTPKHLITATGQRVTLRCSPRSGDLSVYWYQQSLDQGLQFLIQYYNGEERAKGNILERFSAQQFPDLHSELNLSSLELGDSALYFCASSVGLSPLHFGNGTRLTVT.

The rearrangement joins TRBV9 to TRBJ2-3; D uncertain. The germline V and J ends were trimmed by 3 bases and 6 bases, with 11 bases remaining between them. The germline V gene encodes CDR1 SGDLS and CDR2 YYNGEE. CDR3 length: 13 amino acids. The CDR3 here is CASSATAADTQYF. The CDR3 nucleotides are TGTGCCAGCAGCGCCACTGCCGCGGATACGCAGTATTTT.

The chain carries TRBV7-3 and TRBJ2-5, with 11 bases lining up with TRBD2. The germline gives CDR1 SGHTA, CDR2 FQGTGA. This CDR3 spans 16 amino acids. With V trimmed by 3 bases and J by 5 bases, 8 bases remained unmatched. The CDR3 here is CASSLTSGKGWETQYF. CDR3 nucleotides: TGTGCCAGCAGCTTGACTAGCGGGAAAGGGTGGGAGACCCAGTACTTC.

The CDR3 is CASSEAHHTF. The CDR3 nucleotides are TGTGCCAGCAGTGAAGCGCACCACACCTTC. The V call is TRBV2, the J call TRBJ1-2; D unclear. Germline CDR1 is SNHLY and CDR2 is FYNNEI. Deletions cut 0 bases from V and 12 bases from J, with 5 bases between. This CDR3 is 10 amino acids long.